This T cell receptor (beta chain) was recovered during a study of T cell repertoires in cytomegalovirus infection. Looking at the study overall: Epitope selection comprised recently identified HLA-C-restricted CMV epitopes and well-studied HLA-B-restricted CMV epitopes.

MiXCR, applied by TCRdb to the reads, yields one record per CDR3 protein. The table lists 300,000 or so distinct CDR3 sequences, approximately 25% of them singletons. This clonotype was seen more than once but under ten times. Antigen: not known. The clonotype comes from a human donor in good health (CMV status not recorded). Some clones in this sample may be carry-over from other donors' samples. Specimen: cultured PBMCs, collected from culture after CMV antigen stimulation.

The CDR3 spells CASSRVTGPQETQYF. The CDR3 DNA reads as TGTGCCAGCAGCCGTGTGACAGGACCCCAAGAGACCCAGTACTTC. The gene calls are TRBV5-4 and TRBJ2-5, with a weak D call TRBD1 (6 bases). The CDR3 consists of 15 residues. From germline, CDR1 is SGHNT and CDR2 YYREEE (reference sequence). Trimming cost V 4 bases and J 1 base, with 14 bases left between them.